Listed below are T cell receptor beta chains from one sample, sequenced in a study of sequential checkpoint blockade in melanoma. Some clones are missing from TCRdb's copy, which holds only in-frame ones; the method was immunoSEQ multiplex PCR. The table has 9,000 to 15,000 clones, just under 85% seen once. Sequencing was performed on CD8+ T cells sorted from blood (inferred from file names), taken from a patient given nivolumab and ipilimumab in sequence. These receptors were taken from a human donor with melanoma. Each CDR3 is given with its conserved first and last residue. D genes are given only for firm matches. The listing skips clone size in some rows; elsewhere it reads once, few, many or a size class.

J	V	D	size	CDR3	DNA
TRBJ2-1	TRBV16	.	.	CASSQRLPEQFF	TGTGCCAGCAGCCAACGACTACCAGAGCAGTTCTTC
TRBJ2-7	TRBV4-3	TRBD1	.	CASSPDRVGEQYF	TGCGCCAGCAGCCCTGACAGGGTTGGGGAGCAGTACTTC
TRBJ2-2	TRBV19	.	medium-sized	CAIEGITGELFF	TGTGCCATAGAGGGTATCACCGGGGAGCTGTTTTTT
TRBJ2-3	TRBV10-3	TRBD1	.	CAISVGTGITDTQYF	TGTGCCATCAGTGTTGGGACAGGAATCACAGATACGCAGTATTTT
TRBJ2-2	TRBV10-2	.	.	CASLNTGELFF	TGCGCCAGCCTGAACACCGGGGAGCTGTTTTTT
TRBJ1-5	TRBV5-1	.	.	CASSQSGRSNQPQHF	TGCGCCAGCAGCCAGAGCGGGCGTAGCAATCAGCCCCAGCATTTT
TRBJ2-2	TRBV27	TRBD1	once	CASSTVDRVGTGELFF	TGTGCCAGCAGTACCGTAGACAGGGTAGGCACCGGGGAGCTGTTTTTT
TRBJ1-2	TRBV11-2	TRBD1	few	CASTLSLGTEAYGYTF	TGTGCCAGCACCCTAAGCTTGGGGACAGAAGCCTATGGCTACACCTTC
TRBJ1-3	TRBV4-3	.	few	CASSPRMAGNTIYF	TGCGCCAGCAGCCCGCGGATGGCCGGAAACACCATATATTTT
TRBJ2-7	TRBV28	.	.	CASSFGLQDMLYEQYF	TGTGCCAGCAGTTTTGGCCTACAGGATATGCTTTACGAGCAGTACTTC
TRBJ2-2	TRBV4-3	TRBD1	.	CASSQEANIQGVYTGELFF	TGCGCCAGCAGCCAAGAAGCAAATATCCAGGGGGTGTACACCGGGGAGCTGTTTTTT
TRBJ2-3	TRBV4-3	TRBD2	.	CASSPLGVVSGDADTQYF	TGCGCCAGCAGCCCCCTAGGAGTCGTTAGCGGGGATGCAGATACGCAGTATTTT
TRBJ2-7	TRBV7-9	.	few	CASSLESEGDEQYF	TGTGCCAGCAGCTTAGAAAGTGAGGGGGACGAGCAGTACTTC
TRBJ2-2	TRBV29-1	.	.	CSSRGGDGELFF	TGCAGCTCCCGAGGAGGGGACGGGGAGCTGTTTTTT
TRBJ2-1	TRBV5-6	.	once	CASTTGISYNEQFF	TGTGCCAGCACTACAGGGATCTCCTACAATGAGCAGTTCTTC
TRBJ1-1	TRBV11-2	.	.	CAIKESRGTEAFF	TGTGCCATCAAGGAAAGTCGGGGAACTGAAGCTTTCTTT
TRBJ2-7	TRBV29-1	TRBD1	.	CSVGDRGYEQYF	TGCAGCGTTGGGGACAGGGGATACGAGCAGTACTTC
TRBJ1-4	TRBV5-4	.	.	CASSLDAWGEEQLFF	TGTGCCAGCAGCTTGGATGCGTGGGGAGAGGAGCAACTGTTTTTT
TRBJ1-2	TRBV9	TRBD1	.	CASSVGGQGGYGYTF	TGTGCCAGCAGCGTAGGGGGACAGGGGGGCTATGGCTACACCTTC
TRBJ2-7	TRBV7-9	TRBD2	few	CASSSAGGAYEQYF	TGTGCCAGCAGCTCGGCGGGGGGGGCCTACGAGCAGTACTTC
TRBJ1-5	TRBV2	TRBD1	.	CASSERTGVQPQHF	TGTGCCAGCAGTGAACGGACAGGGGTTCAGCCCCAGCATTTT
TRBJ1-2	TRBV29-1	TRBD1	once	CSVEGLTGVNYGYTF	TGCAGCGTTGAAGGTCTGACAGGGGTTAACTATGGCTACACCTTC
TRBJ2-7	TRBV4-3	.	.	CASSRGTPPYEQYF	TGCGCCAGCAGCCGGGGGACACCGCCCTACGAGCAGTACTTC
TRBJ1-1	TRBV19	.	.	CASTMRAGVDFEAFF	TGTGCCAGTACCATGAGGGCGGGGGTGGATTTCGAAGCTTTCTTT
TRBJ2-7	TRBV4-1	TRBD2	.	CASSQEERGTYEQYF	TGCGCCAGCAGCCAAGAAGAGCGGGGTACCTACGAGCAGTACTTC
TRBJ2-1	TRBV11-3	.	.	CASSLMGRASYNEQFF	TGTGCCAGCAGCTTAATGGGGCGAGCCTCCTACAATGAGCAGTTCTTC
TRBJ1-2	TRBV29-1	.	.	CSVVQGANYGYTF	TGCAGCGTTGTACAGGGAGCTAACTATGGCTACACCTTC
TRBJ1-1	TRBV4-1	.	.	CASSQEGTLMNTEAFF	TGCGCCAGCAGCCAAGAAGGGACTTTAATGAACACTGAAGCTTTCTTT
TRBJ2-3	TRBV6-4	.	medium-sized	CASSDSTQGGDTQYF	TGTGCCAGCAGTGACTCAACCCAGGGGGGAGATACGCAGTATTTT
TRBJ2-1	TRBV4-2	TRBD2	.	CASSGGGSYNEQFF	TGTGCCAGCTCGGGGGGGGGATCCTACAATGAGCAGTTCTTC
TRBJ2-7	TRBV11-3	TRBD1	.	CASSTGGDYEQYF	TGTGCCAGCAGCACAGGGGGAGATTACGAGCAGTACTTC
TRBJ2-1	TRBV9	TRBD1	.	CASSVPRTGARDEQFF	TGTGCCAGCAGCGTGCCCCGGACAGGGGCGCGGGATGAGCAGTTCTTC
TRBJ2-1	TRBV27	TRBD2	.	CASSLSTAGGGNGQFF	TGTGCCAGCAGTTTATCAACAGCGGGGGGCGGTAATGGGCAGTTCTTC
TRBJ2-1	TRBV5-1	TRBD2	few	CASSSPRLAGEGVDEQFF	TGCGCCAGCAGCTCCCCTAGACTAGCGGGGGAAGGTGTGGATGAGCAGTTCTTC
TRBJ1-4	TRBV4-3	.	.	CASSQDPPNPNEKLFF	TGCGCCAGCAGCCAAGACCCCCCTAACCCCAATGAAAAACTGTTTTTT
TRBJ2-3	TRBV5-5	TRBD1	.	CASSLRDRGYTDTQYF	TGTGCCAGCAGCTTACGGGACAGAGGGTACACAGATACGCAGTATTTT
TRBJ2-3	TRBV2	.	.	CASSELYATPGDTQYF	TGTGCCAGCAGTGAACTCTATGCTACACCAGGGGATACGCAGTATTTT
TRBJ2-1	TRBV12-1	.	.	CASSFGGYNEQFF	TGTGCCAGCAGCTTTGGAGGCTACAATGAGCAGTTCTTC
TRBJ2-7	TRBV11-1	.	.	CASSETGPYEQYF	TGTGCCAGCAGCGAAACAGGACCCTACGAGCAGTACTTC
TRBJ2-3	TRBV28	TRBD2	.	CASSVLTSGESTNTQYF	TGTGCCAGCAGTGTCCTGACTAGCGGGGAATCCACGAATACGCAGTATTTT
TRBJ2-7	TRBV19	.	.	CASSIGQGIYEQYF	TGTGCCAGTAGTATCGGGCAGGGAATCTACGAGCAGTACTTC
TRBJ2-1	TRBV19	TRBD1	.	CASSPQGSEQFF	TGTGCCAGTAGCCCACAGGGGTCTGAGCAGTTCTTC
TRBJ2-7	TRBV28	TRBD1	.	CASSIGRGPYEQYF	TGTGCCAGCAGTATCGGCAGGGGGCCCTACGAGCAGTACTTC
TRBJ1-6	TRBV27	TRBD1	.	CASSLRQGGYNSPLHF	TGTGCCAGCAGTTTAAGGCAGGGGGGCTATAATTCACCCCTCCACTTT
TRBJ2-1	TRBV19	TRBD2	.	CASSMSGTSGYNEQFF	TGTGCCAGTAGTATGTCCGGGACTAGCGGATACAATGAGCAGTTCTTC
TRBJ2-4	TRBV4-3	.	.	CASSLYDRNIQYF	TGCGCCAGCAGTCTGTATGACAGAAACATTCAGTACTTC
TRBJ2-6	TRBV9	.	once	CASSVAQGTGANVLTF	TGTGCCAGCAGCGTAGCCCAGGGTACGGGGGCCAACGTCCTGACTTTC
TRBJ1-5	TRBV28	.	.	CASGLLRPVINQPQHF	TGTGCCAGCGGACTTTTGCGTCCGGTTATTAATCAGCCCCAGCATTTT
TRBJ2-7	TRBV11-2	.	.	CASSLDLRQELSYEQYF	TGTGCCAGCAGCTTAGATCTTCGGCAGGAACTCTCCTACGAGCAGTACTTC
TRBJ1-2	TRBV28	TRBD1	.	CASSLRGTGGGNGYTF	TGTGCCAGCAGTCTCCGGGGGACAGGGGGCGGGAATGGCTACACCTTC
TRBJ1-6	TRBV4-3	.	.	CASSQESSYNSPLHF	TGCGCCAGCAGCCAAGAGAGCTCCTATAATTCACCCCTCCACTTT
TRBJ1-4	TRBV28	.	.	CASTPRQRSTNEKLFF	TGTGCCAGCACCCCGCGACAGCGCTCAACTAATGAAAAACTGTTTTTT
TRBJ1-2	TRBV7-9	TRBD1	few	CASSQTGGSYGYTF	TGTGCCAGCAGCCAGACAGGGGGAAGCTATGGCTACACCTTC
TRBJ1-6	TRBV2	.	.	CASTERRGGGYNSPLHF	TGTGCCAGCACCGAACGGAGGGGCGGGGGTTATAATTCACCCCTCCACTTT
TRBJ1-2	TRBV28	.	.	CASSLLKWQGYTF	TGTGCCAGCAGTTTATTGAAGTGGCAAGGCTACACCTTC
TRBJ2-3	TRBV7-9	TRBD1	.	CASTPGQGVPDTQYF	TGTGCCAGCACTCCGGGACAGGGAGTCCCAGATACGCAGTATTTT
TRBJ2-6	TRBV25-1	.	.	CASSVRRNWTKSGQRLTF	TGTGCCAGCAGTGTACGACGAAACTGGACAAAGTCGGGCCAACGTCTGACTTTC
TRBJ1-1	TRBV7-9	.	.	CASSQLGQNTEAFF	TGTGCCAGCAGCCAGCTAGGACAGAACACTGAAGCTTTCTTT
TRBJ1-5	TRBV19	.	.	CASSIRGRDQPQHF	TGTGCCAGTAGTATACGAGGGAGGGATCAGCCCCAGCATTTT